The T cell receptor (beta chain) under discussion was sequenced for a study of spatial heterogeneity in lung cancer. Overall study context: Samples were donated by 72 untreated early-stage non-small cell lung cancer patients.

This CDR3 is built from 15 residues. Per germline, CDR1 SGDLS and CDR2 YYNGEE. V gave up 2 bases and J gave up 2 bases; unmatched junction bases: 1. The time point is: blood at routine non-recurrence follow-up after resection. Unsorted tumor, nontumor lung tissue or cryopreserved PBMC supplied the whole RNA. Each CDR3 protein gets one entry after TCRdb re-called the 5' RACE reads with MiXCR. The sample has fewer than 55,000 distinct CDR3 sequences, less than 9% seen once. V is TRBV9 and J is TRBJ1-4; TRBD1 matches 9 bases. This TCR came from a female donor with early-stage non-small cell lung cancer. Sample: PBMCs, taken at follow-up. The CDR3 is CASSVGQGTNEKLFF. The CDR3 nucleotides read TGTGCCAGCAGCGTCGGACAGGGGACTAATGAAAAACTGTTTTTT. Combining the CDR3 with reference TRBV9 and TRBJ1-4 gives the whole variable domain DSGVTQTPKHLITATGQRVTLRCSPRSGDLSVYWYQQSLDQGLQFLIQYYNGEERAKGNILERFSAQQFPDLHSELNLSSLELGDSALYFCASSVGQGTNEKLFFGSGTQLSVL.